The 3 T cell receptor beta chains presented below share a single source sample, sequenced in a study of vaccination effects on CD4 cells after COVID-19. Prior to sequencing, the ViraFEST assay stimulated PBMC with viral peptide pools, which expanded the antigen-specific CD4+ T cells. Culture proceeded for 10 days, and CD4+ T cells were then isolated. No antigen has been identified for these receptors. The data were produced by immunoSEQ multiplex PCR, yet TCRdb's version contains in-frame clones alone and is incomplete. The sample carries fewer than 14,000 clones, 65% to 75% recorded once. The input for sequencing was CD4+ T cells from PBMCs cultured with HCoV-229E spike peptides, taken before COVID-19 vaccination. The receptor set was obtained from a human donor who received a COVID-19 vaccine.

The gene calls are TRBV18 and TRBJ2-2; TRBD1 is a possible D gene (6 bases). Germline V gene data show CDR1 as KGHSH and CDR2 as LQKENI. Deletions cut 5 bases from V and 5 bases from J, with 18 bases between. This CDR3 is built from 16 residues. CDR3 sequence (DNA): TGTGCCAGCTCAGCTCGGACAGCAGGAACAACCGGGGAGCTGTTTTTT. This encodes CASSARTAGTTGELFF.

V is TRBV6-2 or TRBV6-3 and J is TRBJ2-5; D is uncertain. Looked up from germline, CDR1 is MNHEY and CDR2 is SVGEGT. V lost 2 bases, J lost 5 bases, and 18 bases lay in between. The CDR3 is 16 amino acids. The CDR3: CASSYIPTDHWETQYF. The CDR3 bases are TGTGCCAGCAGTTACATCCCGACCGACCACTGGGAGACCCAGTACTTC.

This clone was detected only a few times. The chain combines TRBV3-1 (or the pseudogene TRBV3-2) with TRBJ1-2; unclear D gene. Germline V gene lookup returns CDR1 LGHDT and CDR2 YNNKEL (reference sequence). The V gene lost 0 bases and the J gene lost 7 bases, with 12 bases spanning the gap. CDR3 length equals 14 residues. The chain's CDR3 is CASSQDLSSSGYTF. The DNA for the CDR3 is TGTGCCAGCAGCCAAGATCTGAGTAGTAGTGGCTACACCTTC.